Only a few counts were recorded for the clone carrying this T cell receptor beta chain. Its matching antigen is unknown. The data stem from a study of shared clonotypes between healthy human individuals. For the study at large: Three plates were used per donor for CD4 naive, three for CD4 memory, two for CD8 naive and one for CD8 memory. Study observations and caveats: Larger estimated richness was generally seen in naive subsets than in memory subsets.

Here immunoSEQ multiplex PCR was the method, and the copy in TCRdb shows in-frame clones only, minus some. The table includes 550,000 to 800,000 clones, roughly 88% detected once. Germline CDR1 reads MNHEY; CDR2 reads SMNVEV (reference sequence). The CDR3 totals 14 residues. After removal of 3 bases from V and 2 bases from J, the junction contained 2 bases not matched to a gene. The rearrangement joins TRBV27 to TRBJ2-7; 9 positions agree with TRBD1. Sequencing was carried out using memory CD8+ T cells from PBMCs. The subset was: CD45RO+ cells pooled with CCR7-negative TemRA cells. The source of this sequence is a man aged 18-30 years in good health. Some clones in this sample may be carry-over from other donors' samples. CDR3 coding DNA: TGTGCCAGCAGTTTCCGGGACAGGGCCTACGAGCAGTACTTC. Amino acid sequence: CASSFRDRAYEQYF.